The 2 T cell receptor beta chains below come from one sample, sequenced in a study of T cell responses to AZD1222 COVID-19 vaccine. Sequencing was performed with immunoSEQ multiplex PCR; in TCRdb, only in-frame clones are kept and a portion is missing. This table has 80,000 to 90,000 clones, approximately 90% appearing once. The source was peripheral blood, collected on day 0 of MenACWY control vaccination. All receptors derive from an adult in good health.

The V and J genes are TRBV11-2 and TRBJ2-1; 8 bases align to TRBD2. The CDR3 contains 19 residues. Unmatched junction bases numbered 12, after V lost 0 bases and J lost 2 bases. CDR1 is SGHAT and CDR2 is FQNNGV in the germline V gene. In DNA, the CDR3 is TGTGCCAGCAGCTTAGATGGAGGGGCGGGGGGTTTGCCCTACAATGAGCAGTTCTTC. Its translation is CASSLDGGAGGLPYNEQFF.

This chain connects TRBV5-1 to TRBJ2-3, with 8 positions matching TRBD2. V lost 0 bases, J lost 0 bases, and 3 bases stayed unmatched. The CDR3 is made up of 16 amino acids. Germline values: CDR1 SGHRS, CDR2 YFSETQ. This chain's CDR3 is CASSLVSSGSTDTQYF. DNA for the CDR3: TGCGCCAGCAGCTTGGTATCTAGCGGGAGCACAGATACGCAGTATTTT.